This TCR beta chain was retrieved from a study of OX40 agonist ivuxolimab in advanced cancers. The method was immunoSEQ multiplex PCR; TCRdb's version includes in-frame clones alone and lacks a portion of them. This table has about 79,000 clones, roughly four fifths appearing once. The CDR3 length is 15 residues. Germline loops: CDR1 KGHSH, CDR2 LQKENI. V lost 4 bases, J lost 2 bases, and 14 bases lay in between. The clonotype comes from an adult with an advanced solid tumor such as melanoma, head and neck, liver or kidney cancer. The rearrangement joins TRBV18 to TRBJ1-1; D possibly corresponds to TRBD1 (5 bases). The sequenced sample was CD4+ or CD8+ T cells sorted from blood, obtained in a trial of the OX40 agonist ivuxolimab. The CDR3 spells CASSLYGTANTEAFF. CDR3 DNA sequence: TGTGCCAGCTCACTATACGGGACGGCTAACACTGAAGCTTTCTTT.